The rows below give T cell receptor beta chains drawn from one sample of a study of T-cell memory formation after mild COVID-19. MiXCR was run by TCRdb on the 5' RACE reads, yielding one entry per CDR3 protein. This sample yields approximately 340,000 distinct CDR3 sequences, of which around 15% are seen a single time; about 22% belongs to the top ten. The sequenced sample was PBMCs or a T cell subset sorted from them (not recorded which). Receptor source: a man aged 18 to 35 who had mild COVID-19 (a few samples of this study predate the infection). Cell type and time point are not known. CDR3s include the opening cysteine and the closing phenylalanine or tryptophan. The D gene is left open where the match is weak. Part of the rows lack a size; the others show once, few, many or a class for expanded clones.

CDR3 DNA	CDR3 protein	J gene	D gene	clone size	V gene
TGTGCCAGCAGTTACGAACAGCCATACTACGAGCAGTACTTC	CASSYEQPYYEQYF	TRBJ2-7	-	-	TRBV6-5
TGTGCCAGCACCGAAGGGGAGTCTAGCGGGGGCGCCTTCACAGATACGCAGTATTTT	CASTEGESSGGAFTDTQYF	TRBJ2-3	TRBD2	few	TRBV6-2/TRBV6-3
TGTGCCAGCAGTTACAGCGCAGCCGGAAACACCATATATTTT	CASSYSAAGNTIYF	TRBJ1-3	-	-	TRBV6-5
TGTGCCAGCAGTATTGCTTTAGCGGATACGCAGTATTTT	CASSIALADTQYF	TRBJ2-3	-	few	TRBV6-2/TRBV6-3
TGTGCCAGCAGTTATAGACTAGCGGGGGCTAACAATGAGCAGTTCTTC	CASSYRLAGANNEQFF	TRBJ2-1	TRBD2	few	TRBV14
TGTGCCAGCAAGACAGGGACTGATTCACCCCTCCACTTT	CASKTGTDSPLHF	TRBJ1-6	TRBD1	-	TRBV12-3/TRBV12-4
TGTGCTAGTGGTCCGACAGGGGGGATCGGAGAGACCCAGTACTTC	CASGPTGGIGETQYF	TRBJ2-5	TRBD1	few	TRBV12-5
TGTGCCATCAGCAAGCGACTCTCACTAGCACACGAGCAGTTCTTC	CAISKRLSLAHEQFF	TRBJ2-1	-	-	TRBV10-3
TGTGCCAGCAGGGCGGGGGGCGGCACCGGGGAGCTGTTTTTT	CASRAGGGTGELFF	TRBJ2-2	TRBD2	few	TRBV3-1
TGTGCCAGCAGTCCAAGCCAGGGGGCGCGCGGCTATGGCTACACCTTC	CASSPSQGARGYGYTF	TRBJ1-2	TRBD1	-	TRBV12-3/TRBV12-4
TGTGCCAGCAGCCCCGACGGACGGCGGAATCAGCCCCAGCATTTT	CASSPDGRRNQPQHF	TRBJ1-5	-	few	TRBV7-9
TGCGCCAGCAGCCAAGCCCTCTTTATGGGGACAGGTTCCGGGGAGCTGTTTTTT	CASSQALFMGTGSGELFF	TRBJ2-2	TRBD1	-	TRBV4-3
TGTGCCAGCAGTTTGGGGGACAGGGTCTATGAAAAACTGTTTTTT	CASSLGDRVYEKLFF	TRBJ1-4	TRBD1	few	TRBV28
TGTGCCAGCAGCTTAGGGACTAGCGGGGGTACGCAGTATTTT	CASSLGTSGGTQYF	TRBJ2-3	TRBD2	-	TRBV7-2
TGCGCCAGCAGCCAAGAAGGGTATAGGGGGGCGTATAACACTGAAGCTTTCTTT	CASSQEGYRGAYNTEAFF	TRBJ1-1	-	few	TRBV4-3
TGTGCCAGCAGCTTAGCAGGGGGGCCCCAGCATTTT	CASSLAGGPQHF	TRBJ1-5	-	few	TRBV7-9
TGCAGCGCACTCACGGGCGAGACACTGCTATATGGCTACACCTTC	CSALTGETLLYGYTF	TRBJ1-2	-	-	TRBV29-1
TGTGCCAGCTCACCACCGAGCACAGATACGCAGTATTTT	CASSPPSTDTQYF	TRBJ2-3	-	many	TRBV18
TGCGCCAGCAGCGTGACAGCGAACACCGGGGAGCTGTTTTTT	CASSVTANTGELFF	TRBJ2-2	-	many	TRBV5-1
TGTGCCAGCAGTTTGAGAGGGATCGGGGAGCTGTTTTTT	CASSLRGIGELFF	TRBJ2-2	-	many	TRBV27
TGCAGTGCTAGAGTTGCCGGGGGGGCTTGGGAGACCCAGTACTTC	CSARVAGGAWETQYF	TRBJ2-5	TRBD2	few	TRBV20-1
TGTGCCAGCAGTCCCCGGACAGGATCAGAGAATGAGCAGTTCTTC	CASSPRTGSENEQFF	TRBJ2-1	TRBD1	-	TRBV6-6
TGCGCCAGCAGCTTGGCCGGACTAGCGGGGGGGCAAGAGACCCAGTACTTC	CASSLAGLAGGQETQYF	TRBJ2-5	TRBD2	-	TRBV5-1
TGTGCCAGCCGGGGCCAGGGGGTCGGGACCGGGGAGCTGTTTTTT	CASRGQGVGTGELFF	TRBJ2-2	TRBD1	-	TRBV6-2/TRBV6-3
TGTGCCAGCAGCTTGGTGACAGCTAGAGGCTACACCTTC	CASSLVTARGYTF	TRBJ1-2	-	few	TRBV5-4
TGTGCCAGCAGCCGCTGGACCTACGAGCAGTACTTC	CASSRWTYEQYF	TRBJ2-7	-	many	TRBV11-2
TGCGCCAGCAGCCAACGGGGGAACGAGATCACAGATACGCAGTATTTT	CASSQRGNEITDTQYF	TRBJ2-3	-	-	TRBV4-1
TGTGCCAGCTCACCAAGGATAGCGGGGGACCAAGAGACCCAGTACTTC	CASSPRIAGDQETQYF	TRBJ2-5	TRBD2	-	TRBV18
TGTGCCAGCAGCTTAGAACCGGGGTACTCCTACAATGAGCAGTTCTTC	CASSLEPGYSYNEQFF	TRBJ2-1	-	few	TRBV11-2
TGTGCCAGCACCCCCAGTTGGGTTGGCGCAGATACGCAGTATTTT	CASTPSWVGADTQYF	TRBJ2-3	-	-	TRBV7-9
TGTGCCAGCAGCCGACAGGGGGCGGAAAGCTATGGCTACACCTTC	CASSRQGAESYGYTF	TRBJ1-2	TRBD1	few	TRBV3-1
TGTGCCAGCAGTTTTACGGCGCAGGCCACCTTC	CASSFTAQATF	TRBJ1-2	-	-	TRBV12-3/TRBV12-4
TGTGCCACCAGCAGAGGGTCTAGTGGAGGGGCCCACTACGAGCAGTACTTC	CATSRGSSGGAHYEQYF	TRBJ2-7	-	-	TRBV15
TGCGCCAGCAGTGATGGAAACCAAGAGACCCAGTACTTC	CASSDGNQETQYF	TRBJ2-5	-	many	TRBV10-1
TGTGCCAGCAGTGAAGCGCTCGAAGGCGGAACTAGCACAGATACGCAGTATTTT	CASSEALEGGTSTDTQYF	TRBJ2-3	-	-	TRBV2
TGTGCCAGCAGCAGCGAGGGTGGTGAGCAGTTCTTC	CASSSEGGEQFF	TRBJ2-1	-	-	TRBV5-4
TGTGCCAGCTCACCGGGGACCTCGGCCACCGGGGAGCTGTTTTTT	CASSPGTSATGELFF	TRBJ2-2	-	-	TRBV18
TGTGCCAGCAGACGGGACAGGGATGATGGCTACACCTTC	CASRRDRDDGYTF	TRBJ1-2	TRBD1	once	TRBV6-6
TGCAGTGCTAGAGCGGGAAGCGGGGTTTACAATGAGCAGTTCTTC	CSARAGSGVYNEQFF	TRBJ2-1	TRBD2	-	TRBV20-1
TGTGCCAGCAGTCAAGTAGAACAGGGAAGCTACAATGAGCAGTTCTTC	CASSQVEQGSYNEQFF	TRBJ2-1	-	few	TRBV5-6
TGTGCCAGCAGTCGGGGGCAAACCAATACAGATACGCAGTATTTT	CASSRGQTNTDTQYF	TRBJ2-3	-	-	TRBV6-2/TRBV6-3
TGTGCCAGCATGAGAGGGCAGGGCATTCAGTACTTC	CASMRGQGIQYF	TRBJ2-4	-	-	TRBV28
TGTGCCAGCAGAACGGGACTCTTAAACTATGGCTACACCTTC	CASRTGLLNYGYTF	TRBJ1-2	-	-	TRBV5-4
TGCAGCGTTGAAGATGGGGGTAGGAATGAGCAGTTCTTC	CSVEDGGRNEQFF	TRBJ2-1	-	few	TRBV29-1
TGTGCCAGCAGCTTAGGACTAGCGGGGACCGGGGAGCTGTTTTTT	CASSLGLAGTGELFF	TRBJ2-2	TRBD2	many	TRBV11-2
TGTGCCAGCAGTTACTCGAGGGGCAGGGCGGATCTCAATGAAAAACTGTTTTTT	CASSYSRGRADLNEKLFF	TRBJ1-4	-	-	TRBV6-5